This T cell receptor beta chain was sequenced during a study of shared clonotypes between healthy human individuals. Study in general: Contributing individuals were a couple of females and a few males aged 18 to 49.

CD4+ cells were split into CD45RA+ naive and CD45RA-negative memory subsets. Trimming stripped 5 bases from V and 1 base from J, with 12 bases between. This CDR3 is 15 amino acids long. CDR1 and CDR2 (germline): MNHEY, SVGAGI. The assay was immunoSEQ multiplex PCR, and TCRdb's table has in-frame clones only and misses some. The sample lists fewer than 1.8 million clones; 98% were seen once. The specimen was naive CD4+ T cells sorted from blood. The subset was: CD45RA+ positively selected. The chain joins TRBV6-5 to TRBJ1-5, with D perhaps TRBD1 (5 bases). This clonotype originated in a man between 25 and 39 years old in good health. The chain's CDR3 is CASSRKGQSNQPQHF. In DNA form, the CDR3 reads TGTGCCAGCAGTCGAAAGGGGCAGAGCAATCAGCCCCAGCATTTT.